The 7 T cell receptor beta chains reported below all come from one sample, sequenced in a study of blood T cells in healthy people across ages. Sample-barcoded 5' priming and a J-beta primer mix drove a second PCR of 7 to 11 cycles. MiXCR, applied by TCRdb to the 5' RACE reads, yields one record per CDR3 protein. This sample carries 1.5 million or so distinct CDR3 sequences, approximately 42% of them seen once, and the ten largest clones take 7% to 9.5%. Sequenced: blood. The receptors originated from a woman in her late teens or twenties in good health.

V and J are TRBV20-1 and TRBJ2-1, with a possible D match to TRBD2 (6 bases). V was cut by 5 bases and J by 5 bases, with 10 bases left in between. This CDR3 has 12 residues. Germline assignment: CDR1 DFQATT and CDR2 SNEGSKA (reference sequence). The DNA for the CDR3 is TGCAGTGCTCCACGGGGGAACAATGAGCAGTTCTTC. Encoded protein: CSAPRGNNEQFF.

This clonotype was seen a handful of times. V is TRBV6-5 and J is TRBJ2-2, with D possibly being TRBD1 (5 bases). V lost 8 bases to trimming and J lost 0 bases, with 10 bases between them. Germline lookup yields CDR1 MNHEY and CDR2 SVGAGI. The CDR3 covers 14 residues. The CDR3 DNA follows: TGTGCCAGCCAAAGACAGACGAACACCGGGGAGCTGTTTTTT. Amino acid sequence: CASQRQTNTGELFF.

The sample holds a few counts of this clonotype. The V call is TRBV5-1, the J call TRBJ1-1; D gene unclear. Trimming cost V 7 bases and J 5 bases, with 12 bases left between them. This CDR3 is built from 12 residues. The germline CDR1 and CDR2 sequences are SGHRS and YFSETQ. The CDR3 is CASRISETEAFF. CDR3 coding DNA: TGCGCCAGCCGAATCAGTGAGACTGAAGCTTTCTTT.

V is TRBV12-3 or TRBV12-4 and J is TRBJ2-5, with TRBD2 identical over 8 bases. Trimming at V came to 10 bases and at J to 5 bases, leaving 6 bases not matched to a gene. The CDR3 is made up of 12 amino acids. Written as DNA, the CDR3 is TGTGCCACCGGGGGGGCCGTGGAGACCCAGTACTTC. Translated: CATGGAVETQYF.

This clonotype was counted once. V is TRBV21-1 and J is TRBJ2-4; the table names TRBD1, a call not compared with the DNA. TRBV21-1 is reported as a pseudogene. CDR3 length: 18 residues. The CDR3 DNA sequence: TGTGCCAGCGGGGCGGTACAGGGGGGCCCGGTTGACAAAAACATTCAGTACTTC. This encodes CASGAVQGGPVDKNIQYF.

This chain uses TRBV7-8 with TRBJ2-5; TRBD1 matches 11 bases. V was clipped by 4 bases and J by 2 bases; unmatched bases: 9. Germline values: CDR1 SGHVS, CDR2 FQNEAQ. The CDR3 runs 17 residues. The CDR3 DNA is TGTGCCAGCAGCTCCCTCCCGGGACAGGGGGGTCAAGAGACCCAGTACTTC. It yields the protein CASSSLPGQGGQETQYF.

This sequence joins TRBV6-2 or TRBV6-3 and TRBJ2-5; 13 bases are a match to TRBD2. There are 15 residues in the CDR3. With 6 bases clipped from V and 2 bases from J, the junction kept 3 bases outside the gene matches. Germline CDR1 reads MNHEY; CDR2 reads SVGEGT. The CDR3 region is CASRGLAGRQETQYF. As DNA, the CDR3 is TGTGCCAGCAGGGGACTAGCGGGGAGGCAAGAGACCCAGTACTTC.